The rows below give T cell receptor beta chains drawn from one sample of a study of technical replicates of blood from a few donors. The repertoire was sequenced with immunoSEQ multiplex PCR; TCRdb's copy has only in-frame clones and lacks some. The data hold roughly 93,000 clones, with around 96% observed a single time. Input material: T cells isolated from PBMCs. The receptors stem from a human donor in good health. Each CDR3 is given with its conserved first and last residue. A D gene is named only where the DNA matches it firmly. Clone size, where shown, is once, few, many, or a class for clones that have expanded.

J | D | V | size | DNA | CDR3
TRBJ2-4 | TRBD1 | TRBV6-1 | NA | TGTGCCAGCAGTGAACGGCAGGGGGCCGCGGGAAACATTCAGTACTTC | CASSERQGAAGNIQYF
TRBJ1-2 | NA | TRBV29-1 | NA | TGCAGCTCCTCCGCCCTAGGCCCGACCTATGGCTACACCTTC | CSSSALGPTYGYTF
TRBJ1-2 | TRBD1 | TRBV6-1 | NA | TGTGCCAGCAGTGAACATACAGGGGGAAACTATGGCTACACCTTC | CASSEHTGGNYGYTF
TRBJ2-1 | TRBD1 | TRBV19 | NA | TGTGCCAGTAGTATTCCGGGACAGGGGAACAATGAGCAGTTCTTC | CASSIPGQGNNEQFF
TRBJ2-7 | NA | TRBV29-1 | NA | TGCAGCGTCTACGTGGTACAGGGTTACGAGCAGTACTTC | CSVYVVQGYEQYF
TRBJ2-2 | NA | TRBV9 | NA | TGTGCCAGCAGCGTTGACAGTTACACCGGGGAGCTGTTTTTT | CASSVDSYTGELFF
TRBJ2-3 | NA | TRBV5-1 | NA | TGCGCCAGCAGCTTGGAGGGGCTCCCAGATACGCAGTATTTT | CASSLEGLPDTQYF
TRBJ1-2 | NA | TRBV9 | NA | TGTGCCAGCAGCGTAGTAAAGAATTTAGCTAACTATGGCTACACCTTC | CASSVVKNLANYGYTF
TRBJ2-2 | NA | TRBV6-5 | NA | TGTGCCAGCAGTGTAAACACCGGGGAGCTGTTTTTT | CASSVNTGELFF
TRBJ2-7 | TRBD1 | TRBV25-1 | once | TGTGCCAGCAGCCAGGGGGCTAGGTACGAGCAGTACTTC | CASSQGARYEQYF
TRBJ1-3 | NA | TRBV11-3 | NA | TGTGCCAGCAGCTCGCGAGGAGGGACGGGAAACACCATATATTTT | CASSSRGGTGNTIYF
TRBJ1-1 | TRBD1 | TRBV6-1 | NA | TGTGCCAGCAGCCTTGGAAGGGGGCTGAACACTGAAGCTTTCTTT | CASSLGRGLNTEAFF
TRBJ2-5 | NA | TRBV4-2 | NA | TGTGCCAGCAGCGCCTTTATGGGGGGGCCAGGGAAAGAGACCCAGTACTTC | CASSAFMGGPGKETQYF
TRBJ2-1 | TRBD2 | TRBV2 | NA | TGTGCCAGCAGTTCCGCGGGGGGCACGAATGAGCAGTTCTTC | CASSSAGGTNEQFF
TRBJ1-5 | TRBD1 | TRBV18 | NA | TGTGCCAGCTCAGGCGGGACAGGGAACGATCAGCCCCAGCATTTT | CASSGGTGNDQPQHF
TRBJ2-3 | TRBD2 | TRBV7-9 | NA | TGTGCCAGCAGCCGACTAGCGGGGGGGAACACAGATACGCAGTATTTT | CASSRLAGGNTDTQYF
TRBJ1-5 | NA | TRBV7-9 | NA | TGTGCCAGCAGCCCAGACAGTATCCTTGGCAATCAGCCCCAGCATTTT | CASSPDSILGNQPQHF
TRBJ1-2 | NA | TRBV28 | NA | TGTGCCAGCAGTTTATACCGGACAGCAGGAGACTATGGCTACACCTTC | CASSLYRTAGDYGYTF
TRBJ1-4 | NA | TRBV19 | NA | TGTGCCAGTAGACAGGAACATTATGAAAAACTGTTTTTT | CASRQEHYEKLFF
TRBJ2-7 | NA | TRBV28 | NA | TGTGCCAGCAGTTTAACGAGCTACGAGCAGTACTTC | CASSLTSYEQYF
TRBJ2-2 | NA | TRBV2 | few | TGTGCCAGCAGTGACTTCGGGACCGGGGAGCTGTTTTTT | CASSDFGTGELFF
TRBJ2-2 | NA | TRBV12-5 | NA | TGTGCTAGTGGTTTGGTACTCCGACAGAGCACCGGGGAGCTGTTTTTT | CASGLVLRQSTGELFF
TRBJ2-7 | NA | TRBV5-1 | NA | TGCGCCAGCAGCTTGGGGGACTTAGGGTACGAGCAGTACTTC | CASSLGDLGYEQYF
TRBJ1-5 | TRBD1 | TRBV4-1 | NA | TGCGCCAGCAGCCAAGAGGTGGAGGGGGCGCGGGATCAGCCCCAGCATTTT | CASSQEVEGARDQPQHF
TRBJ2-3 | TRBD2 | TRBV7-2 | NA | TGTGCCAGCAGCTTACGGGGGGGGGCCACAGATACGCAGTATTTT | CASSLRGGATDTQYF
TRBJ2-3 | NA | TRBV7-9 | NA | TGTGCCAGCAGCTCCTTACCCCTTGGAGCTAGCACAGATACGCAGTATTTT | CASSSLPLGASTDTQYF
TRBJ2-1 | TRBD2 | TRBV5-1 | NA | TGCGCCAGCAGCTTGGCCGGCATGGGACTAGCGGGAGGCTCCTACAATGAGCAGTTCTTC | CASSLAGMGLAGGSYNEQFF
TRBJ2-3 | NA | TRBV5-1 | NA | TGCGCCAGCAGCTTGGCCAACGTGGGACTCTACACAGATACGCAGTATTTT | CASSLANVGLYTDTQYF
TRBJ2-5 | NA | TRBV7-9 | NA | TGTGCCAGCAGCTTGCGCACGGGAGAGACCCAGTACTTC | CASSLRTGETQYF
TRBJ1-1 | NA | TRBV5-1 | NA | TGCGCCAGCAGCCGCTCAGCCGGAGGACCCGAAGCTTTCTTT | CASSRSAGGPEAFF
TRBJ2-2 | TRBD2 | TRBV13 | once | TGTGCCAGCAGCCGCACCGGGACTAGCCCCGGGGAGCTGTTTTTT | CASSRTGTSPGELFF
TRBJ2-5 | TRBD1 | TRBV5-6 | NA | TGTGCCAGCAGCTCGGATGGACAGGGTCAAGAGACCCAGTACTTC | CASSSDGQGQETQYF